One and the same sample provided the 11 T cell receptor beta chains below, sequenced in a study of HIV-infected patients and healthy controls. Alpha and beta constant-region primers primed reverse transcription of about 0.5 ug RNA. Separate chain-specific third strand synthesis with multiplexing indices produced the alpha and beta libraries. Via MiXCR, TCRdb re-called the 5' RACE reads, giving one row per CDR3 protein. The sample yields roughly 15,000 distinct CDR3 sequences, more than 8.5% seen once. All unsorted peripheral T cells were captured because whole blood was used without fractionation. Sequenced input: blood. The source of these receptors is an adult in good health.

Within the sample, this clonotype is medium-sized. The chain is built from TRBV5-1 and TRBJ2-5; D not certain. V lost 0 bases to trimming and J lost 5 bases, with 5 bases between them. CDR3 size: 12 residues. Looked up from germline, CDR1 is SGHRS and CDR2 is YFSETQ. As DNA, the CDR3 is TGCGCCAGCAGCTTGGTCCGGGAGACCCAGTACTTC. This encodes CASSLVRETQYF.

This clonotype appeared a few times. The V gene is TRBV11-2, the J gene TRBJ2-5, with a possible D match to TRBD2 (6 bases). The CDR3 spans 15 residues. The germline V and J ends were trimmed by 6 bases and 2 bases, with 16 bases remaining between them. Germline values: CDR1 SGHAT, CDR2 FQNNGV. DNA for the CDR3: TGTGCCAGCAGTTTCCGGGACTTGAGACAAGAGACCCAGTACTTC. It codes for CASSFRDLRQETQYF.

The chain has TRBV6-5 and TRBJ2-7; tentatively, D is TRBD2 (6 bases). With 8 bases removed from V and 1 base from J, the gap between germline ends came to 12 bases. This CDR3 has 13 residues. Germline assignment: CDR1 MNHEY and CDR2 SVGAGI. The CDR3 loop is CASQKSGSYEQYV. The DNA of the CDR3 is TGTGCCAGCCAGAAAAGCGGGTCCTACGAGCAGTACGTC.

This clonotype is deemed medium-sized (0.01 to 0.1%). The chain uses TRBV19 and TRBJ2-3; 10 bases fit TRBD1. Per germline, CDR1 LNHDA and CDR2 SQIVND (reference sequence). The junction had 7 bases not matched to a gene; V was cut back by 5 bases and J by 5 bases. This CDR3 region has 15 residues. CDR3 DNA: TGTGCCAGTAGTGGGGGACAGGGGCTTTTAGATACGCAGTATTTT. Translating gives CASSGGQGLLDTQYF.

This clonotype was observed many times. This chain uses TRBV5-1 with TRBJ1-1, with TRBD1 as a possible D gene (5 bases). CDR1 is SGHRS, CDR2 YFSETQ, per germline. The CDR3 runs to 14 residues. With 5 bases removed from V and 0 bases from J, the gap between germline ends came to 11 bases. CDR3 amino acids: CASSSGVLNTEAFF. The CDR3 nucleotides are TGCGCCAGCAGTTCGGGGGTTTTGAACACTGAAGCTTTCTTT.

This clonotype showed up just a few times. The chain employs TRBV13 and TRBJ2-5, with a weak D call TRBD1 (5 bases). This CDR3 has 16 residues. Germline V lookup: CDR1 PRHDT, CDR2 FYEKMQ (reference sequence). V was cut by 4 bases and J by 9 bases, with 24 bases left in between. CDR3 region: CASSYPPDDGPRAQYF. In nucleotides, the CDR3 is TGTGCCAGCAGCTATCCTCCTGACGACGGCCCCAGGGCCCAGTACTTC.

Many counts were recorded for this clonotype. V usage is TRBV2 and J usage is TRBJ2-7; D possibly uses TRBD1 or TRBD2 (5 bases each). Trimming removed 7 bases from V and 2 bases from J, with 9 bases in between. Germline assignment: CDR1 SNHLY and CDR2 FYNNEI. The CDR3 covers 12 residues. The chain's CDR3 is CASKLGAYEQYV. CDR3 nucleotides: TGTGCCAGCAAACTGGGGGCCTACGAGCAGTACGTC.

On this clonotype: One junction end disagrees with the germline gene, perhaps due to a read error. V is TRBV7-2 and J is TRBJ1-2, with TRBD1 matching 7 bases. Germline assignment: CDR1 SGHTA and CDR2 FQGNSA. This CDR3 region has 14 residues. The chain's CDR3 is CASSPQLQGIGNTF. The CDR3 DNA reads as TGTGCCAGCAGCCCGCAACTACAGGGGATTGGCAACACCTTC.

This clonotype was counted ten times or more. CDR3: CASSRLTSGSYNEQFF. The CDR3 DNA reads TGTGCCAGCAGCCGCCTAACTAGCGGATCCTACAATGAGCAGTTCTTC. This chain joins TRBV14 and TRBJ2-1, with 8 positions matching TRBD2. Germline loops: CDR1 SGHDN, CDR2 FVKESK. This CDR3 contains 16 residues. Trimming at V came to 4 bases and at J to 1 base, leaving 6 bases not matched to a gene.

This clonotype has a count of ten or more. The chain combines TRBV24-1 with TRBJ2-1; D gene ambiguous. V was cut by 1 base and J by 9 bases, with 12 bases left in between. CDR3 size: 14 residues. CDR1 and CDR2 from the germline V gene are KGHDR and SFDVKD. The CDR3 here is CATSDFFPVGEQFF. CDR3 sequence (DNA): TGTGCCACCAGTGATTTCTTTCCCGTAGGTGAGCAGTTCTTC.

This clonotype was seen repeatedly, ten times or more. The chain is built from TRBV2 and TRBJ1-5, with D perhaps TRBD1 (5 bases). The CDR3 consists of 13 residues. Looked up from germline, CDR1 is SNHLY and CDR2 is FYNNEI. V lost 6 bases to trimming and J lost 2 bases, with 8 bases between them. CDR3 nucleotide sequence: TGTGCCAGCAGACTGACAGGCAATCAGCCCCAGCATTTT. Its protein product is CASRLTGNQPQHF.